Here is one T cell receptor beta chain with its context. Its antigen remains unidentified. Generated by immunoSEQ multiplex PCR, the TCRdb table keeps only in-frame clones and is missing some. The sample includes tens of thousands of clones, 83% of them seen just once. The V gene end was trimmed by 2 bases and the J gene end by 3 bases; junction bases not matched to a gene: 5. Per germline, CDR1 MDHEN and CDR2 SYDVKM. The CDR3 runs to 15 residues. This sample is drawn from a study of T cell responses to AZD1222 COVID-19 vaccine. The study's findings and limits: Females outnumbered males among donors, who were mostly white British; clonal diversity was possibly underestimated. Vaccine-associated CD4 TCRs spanned spike, dominant at 160-218 and 743-854. Repertoires were collected only later (after the peak T cell response had occurred). Spike-specific TCR breadth and depth were elevated following two AZD1222 doses.

V usage is TRBV28 and J usage is TRBJ2-7; 9 bases agree with TRBD2. The receptor was isolated from an adult who received the AZD1222 COVID-19 vaccine. Specimen: peripheral blood, collected 28 days after the second AZD1222 dose. CDR3 bases: TGTGCCAGCAGTTTACGCCTAGCGGGATACTACGAGCAGTACTTC. This codes for CASSLRLAGYYEQYF.